This T cell receptor beta chain was profiled in a study of T cell changes during pregnancy in multiple sclerosis. Repertoires were generated with immunoSEQ multiplex PCR, while TCRdb's copy carries only in-frame clones and drops some. This sample has about 100,000 clones; around 94% occur once, and the top ten carry more than 0.95%. There are 13 residues in the CDR3. Looked up from germline, CDR1 is SGHNT and CDR2 is YYREEE (reference sequence). V lost 2 bases and J lost 9, with 14 bases in between. This clone was found once. V is TRBV5-4 and J is TRBJ1-1; D is ambiguous. The sequence derives from a female donor with multiple sclerosis, enrolled in a pregnancy study. The input for sequencing was peripheral blood, taken in the second trimester of pregnancy. The CDR3: CASSFPDGGKAFF. As DNA, the CDR3 is TGTGCCAGCAGCTTCCCCGACGGAGGGAAAGCTTTCTTT.